This entry lists 3 T cell receptor beta chains sequenced from one sample in a study of shared clonotypes between healthy human individuals. Produced via immunoSEQ multiplex PCR; TCRdb's table is partial and in-frame only. This table holds about 980,000 clones, around 80% found once. The source material was memory CD4+ T cells sorted from blood. The subset is: CD45RA-negative fraction. These receptors were taken from a man aged 18 to 29 in good health.

The gene calls are TRBV2 and TRBJ2-5, with D possibly being TRBD1 or TRBD2 (7 bases each). The CDR3 spans 13 residues. Trimming shortened V by 8 bases and J by 5 bases, and 15 bases separated the two germline ends. Germline CDR1 SNHLY, CDR2 FYNNEI. The CDR3 DNA sequence: TGTGCCAGCGCACAGGGGAGGGTGGAGACCCAGTACTTC. Its protein is CASAQGRVETQYF.

This clone was seen more than once but under ten times. This chain joins TRBV5-4 and TRBJ2-2; perhaps TRBD2 as D (6 bases). Per germline, CDR1 SGHNT and CDR2 YYREEE (reference sequence). This CDR3 is 15 amino acids long. Trimming stripped 2 bases from V and 4 bases from J, with 12 bases between. The CDR3 here is CASSFVGLTTGELFF. In DNA form, the CDR3 reads TGTGCCAGCAGCTTTGTGGGACTGACCACCGGGGAGCTGTTTTTT.

This clone was seen a few times. J is TRBJ2-4 and V is TRBV28; D unresolved. The CDR3 length is 15 residues. Looked up from germline, CDR1 is MDHEN and CDR2 is SYDVKM. V was trimmed by 7 bases and J by 2 bases, leaving 15 bases between them. The DNA of the CDR3 is TGTGCCAGCAACGGTTTTGGCACCTCCAAAAACATTCAGTACTTC. Residues: CASNGFGTSKNIQYF.